The 3 T cell receptor beta chains below come from one sample, sequenced in a study of OX40 agonist ivuxolimab in advanced cancers. Data came from immunoSEQ multiplex PCR; TCRdb stores just in-frame clones and leaves some out. The sample has around 110,000 clones, approximately 92% seen once. Sequenced here: CD4+ or CD8+ T cells sorted from blood, sampled in a trial of the OX40 agonist ivuxolimab. Source of these receptors: an adult with an advanced solid tumor such as melanoma, head and neck, liver or kidney cancer.

The rearrangement uses TRBV7-8 and TRBJ1-6; D possibly corresponds to TRBD1 (6 bases). V lost 0 bases and J lost 7, with 10 bases in between. Germline CDR1 and CDR2: SGHVS and FQNEAQ. The CDR3 sequence is 15 residues long. The DNA for the CDR3 is TGTGCCAGCAGCTTAGCGCAGGGGAGGAATTCACCCCTCCACTTT. As protein: CASSLAQGRNSPLHF.

This clone was counted once. The V and J genes are TRBV25-1 and TRBJ2-3; 13 bases are shared with TRBD2. The CDR3 is 16 residues long. With V trimmed by 2 bases and J by 2 bases, 1 base remained unmatched. Germline V CDR1 and CDR2: MGHDK, SYGVNS. CDR3 in amino acids: CASSEGLAGVTDTQYF. In nucleotides, the CDR3 is TGTGCCAGCAGTGAAGGACTAGCGGGGGTCACAGATACGCAGTATTTT.

The genes are TRBV7-9 and TRBJ1-2; 7 nucleotides align to TRBD1. The length of the CDR3 is 15 residues. The ends lost 0 bases at V and 0 bases at J; junction bases unmatched: 1. Germline loops: CDR1 SEHNR, CDR2 FQNEAQ (reference sequence). This CDR3 is CASSLAGGPNYGYTF. CDR3 bases: TGTGCCAGCAGCTTAGCAGGGGGCCCTAACTATGGCTACACCTTC.